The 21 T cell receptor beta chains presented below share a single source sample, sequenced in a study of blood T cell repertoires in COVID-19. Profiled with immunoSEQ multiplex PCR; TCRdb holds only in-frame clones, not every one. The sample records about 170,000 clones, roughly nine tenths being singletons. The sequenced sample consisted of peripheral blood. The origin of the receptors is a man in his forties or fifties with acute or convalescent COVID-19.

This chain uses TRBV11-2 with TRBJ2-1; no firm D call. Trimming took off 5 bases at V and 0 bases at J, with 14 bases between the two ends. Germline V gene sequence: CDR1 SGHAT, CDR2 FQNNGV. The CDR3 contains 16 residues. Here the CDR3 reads CASSTGPTSSYNEQFF. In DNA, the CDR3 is TGTGCCAGCAGCACTGGGCCCACAAGCTCCTACAATGAGCAGTTCTTC. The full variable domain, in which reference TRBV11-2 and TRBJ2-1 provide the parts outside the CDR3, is EAGVAQSPRYKIIEKRQSVAFWCNPISGHATLYWYQQILGQGPKLLIQFQNNGVVDDSQLPKDRFSAERLKGVDSTLKIQPAKLEDSAVYLCASSTGPTSSYNEQFFGPGTRLTVL.

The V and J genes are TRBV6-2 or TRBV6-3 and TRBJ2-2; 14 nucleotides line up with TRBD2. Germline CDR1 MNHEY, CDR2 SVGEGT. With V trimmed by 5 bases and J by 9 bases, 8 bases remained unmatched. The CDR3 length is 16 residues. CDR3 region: CASSPQTSGGARELFF. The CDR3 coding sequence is TGTGCCAGCAGTCCCCAGACTAGCGGGGGGGCCCGGGAGCTGTTTTTT.

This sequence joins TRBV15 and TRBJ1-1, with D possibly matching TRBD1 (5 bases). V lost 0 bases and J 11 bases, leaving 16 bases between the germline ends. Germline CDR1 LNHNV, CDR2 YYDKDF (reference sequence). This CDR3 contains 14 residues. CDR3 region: CATSRDPQGGPAFF. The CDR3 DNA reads TGTGCCACCAGCAGAGATCCGCAGGGTGGGCCGGCTTTCTTT.

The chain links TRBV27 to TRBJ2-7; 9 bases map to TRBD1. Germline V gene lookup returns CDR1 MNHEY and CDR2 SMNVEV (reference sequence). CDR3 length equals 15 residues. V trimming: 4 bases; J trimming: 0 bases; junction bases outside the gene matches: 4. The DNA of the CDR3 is TGTGCCAGCAGTTGGGACAGGGTAAGCTCCTACGAGCAGTACTTC. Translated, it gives CASSWDRVSSYEQYF.

The CDR3 bases are TGTGCCAGCAGCGTAGCAGCGCACTCCTACGAGCAGTACTTC. This sequence encodes CASSVAAHSYEQYF. The rearrangement uses TRBV9 and TRBJ2-7; no clear D. CDR3 length: 14 amino acids. Germline CDR1 and CDR2: SGDLS and YYNGEE. Trimming left V 0 bases short and J 0 bases short, with 7 bases between. Looking up the rest from reference TRBV9 and TRBJ2-7 gives the full variable domain: DSGVTQTPKHLITATGQRVTLRCSPRSGDLSVYWYQQSLDQGLQFLIQYYNGEERAKGNILERFSAQQFPDLHSELNLSSLELGDSALYFCASSVAAHSYEQYFGPGTRLTVT.

The CDR3 sequence: CAVASGQKNIQYF. CDR3 sequence (DNA): TGTGCCGTTGCCTCGGGACAGAAAAACATTCAGTACTTC. The chain uses TRBV10-3 and TRBJ2-4; 7 bases are a match to TRBD1. CDR3 length: 13 amino acids. The J segment lost 4 bases and the V segment lost 11 bases, leaving 8 bases of the junction unmatched. Germline-derived CDR1 and CDR2 are ENHRY and SYGVKD.

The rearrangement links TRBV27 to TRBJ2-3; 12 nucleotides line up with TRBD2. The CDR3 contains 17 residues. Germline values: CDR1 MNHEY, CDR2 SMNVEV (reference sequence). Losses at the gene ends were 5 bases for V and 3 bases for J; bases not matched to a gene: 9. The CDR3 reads CASSPRTSGIPTDTQYF. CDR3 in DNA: TGTGCCAGCAGTCCCCGGACTAGCGGGATCCCAACAGATACGCAGTATTTT.

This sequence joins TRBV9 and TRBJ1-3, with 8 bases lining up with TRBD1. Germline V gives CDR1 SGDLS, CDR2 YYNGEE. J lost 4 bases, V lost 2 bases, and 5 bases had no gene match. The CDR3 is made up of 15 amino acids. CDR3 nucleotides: TGTGCCAGCAGCGTCGCAGGGGGCGAGGGAAACACCATATATTTT. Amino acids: CASSVAGGEGNTIYF. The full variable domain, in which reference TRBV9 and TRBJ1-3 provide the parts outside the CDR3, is DSGVTQTPKHLITATGQRVTLRCSPRSGDLSVYWYQQSLDQGLQFLIQYYNGEERAKGNILERFSAQQFPDLHSELNLSSLELGDSALYFCASSVAGGEGNTIYFGEGSWLTVV.

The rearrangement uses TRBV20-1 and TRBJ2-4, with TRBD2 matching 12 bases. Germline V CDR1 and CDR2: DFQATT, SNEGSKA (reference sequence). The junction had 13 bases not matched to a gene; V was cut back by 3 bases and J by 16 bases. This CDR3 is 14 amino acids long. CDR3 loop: CSASASGGAFAPYF. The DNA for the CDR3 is TGCAGTGCTAGTGCTAGCGGGGGGGCGTTCGCTCCATACTTC.

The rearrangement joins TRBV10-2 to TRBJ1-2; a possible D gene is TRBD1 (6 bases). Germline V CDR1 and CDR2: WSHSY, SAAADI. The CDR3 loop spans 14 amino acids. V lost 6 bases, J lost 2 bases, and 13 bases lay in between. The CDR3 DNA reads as TGCGCCAGCAGCCCCCCCGGGACAAACTATGGCTACACCTTC. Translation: CASSPPGTNYGYTF.

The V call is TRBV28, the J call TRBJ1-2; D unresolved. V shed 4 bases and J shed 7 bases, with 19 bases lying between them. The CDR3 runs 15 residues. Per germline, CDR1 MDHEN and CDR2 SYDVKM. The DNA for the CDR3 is TGTGCCAGCAGTTGGACGGGCAGTGGGAGCGGTGGCTACACCTTC. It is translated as CASSWTGSGSGGYTF.

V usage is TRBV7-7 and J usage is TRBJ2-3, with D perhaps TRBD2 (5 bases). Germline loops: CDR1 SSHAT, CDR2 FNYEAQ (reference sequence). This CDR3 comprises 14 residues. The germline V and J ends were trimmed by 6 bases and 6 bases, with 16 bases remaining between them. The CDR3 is CASSLGRGPDTQYF. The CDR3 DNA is TGTGCCAGCAGTCTAGGTCGAGGGCCCGATACGCAGTATTTT.

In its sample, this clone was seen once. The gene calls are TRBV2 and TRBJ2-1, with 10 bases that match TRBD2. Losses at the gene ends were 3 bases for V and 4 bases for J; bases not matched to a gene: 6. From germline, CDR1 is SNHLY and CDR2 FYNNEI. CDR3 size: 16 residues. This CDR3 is CASSDPGLAKYNEQFF. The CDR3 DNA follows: TGTGCCAGCAGTGACCCGGGACTAGCGAAATACAATGAGCAGTTCTTC.

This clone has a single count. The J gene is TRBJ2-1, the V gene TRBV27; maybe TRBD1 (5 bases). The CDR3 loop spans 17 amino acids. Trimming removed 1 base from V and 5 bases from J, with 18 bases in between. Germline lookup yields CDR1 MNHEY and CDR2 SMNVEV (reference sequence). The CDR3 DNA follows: TGTGCCAGCAGTTTATGGCAGGGTAGTCTTGAACACAATGAGCAGTTCTTC. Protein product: CASSLWQGSLEHNEQFF.

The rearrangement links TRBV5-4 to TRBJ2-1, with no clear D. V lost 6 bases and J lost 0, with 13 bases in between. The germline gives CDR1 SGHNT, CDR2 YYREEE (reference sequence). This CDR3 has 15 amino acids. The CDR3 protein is CASTNSLYSYNEQFF. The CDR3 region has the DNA TGTGCCAGCACCAACAGTCTGTACTCCTACAATGAGCAGTTCTTC.

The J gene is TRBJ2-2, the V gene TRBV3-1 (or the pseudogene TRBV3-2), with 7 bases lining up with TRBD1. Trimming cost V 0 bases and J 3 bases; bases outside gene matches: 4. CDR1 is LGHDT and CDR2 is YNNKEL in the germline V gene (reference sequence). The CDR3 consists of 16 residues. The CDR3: CASSQEGQGDTGELFF. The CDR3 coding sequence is TGTGCCAGCAGCCAAGAGGGGCAGGGGGACACCGGGGAGCTGTTTTTT.

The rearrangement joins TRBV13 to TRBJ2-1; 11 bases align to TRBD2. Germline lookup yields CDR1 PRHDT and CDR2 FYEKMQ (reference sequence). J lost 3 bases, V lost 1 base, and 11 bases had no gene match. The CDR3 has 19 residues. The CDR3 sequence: CASSLALAGGSLRYNEQFF. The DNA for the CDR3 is TGTGCCAGCAGCTTAGCGCTAGCGGGGGGATCGCTTCGCTACAATGAGCAGTTCTTC.

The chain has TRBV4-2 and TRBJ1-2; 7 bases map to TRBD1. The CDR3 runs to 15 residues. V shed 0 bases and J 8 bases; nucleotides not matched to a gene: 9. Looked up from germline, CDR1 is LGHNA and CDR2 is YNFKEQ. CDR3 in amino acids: CASSQDRGGERGYTF. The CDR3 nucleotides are TGTGCCAGCAGCCAAGATCGAGGGGGCGAAAGGGGCTACACCTTC.

CDR3: CASSPNSGYNEQFF. The CDR3 region has the DNA TGTGCCAGCAGCCCAAACTCGGGTTACAATGAGCAGTTCTTC. V gene TRBV9 combines with J gene TRBJ2-1; D is undetermined. The length of the CDR3 is 14 residues. Germline V lookup: CDR1 SGDLS, CDR2 YYNGEE. The germline V and J ends were trimmed by 4 bases and 4 bases, with 12 bases remaining between them.

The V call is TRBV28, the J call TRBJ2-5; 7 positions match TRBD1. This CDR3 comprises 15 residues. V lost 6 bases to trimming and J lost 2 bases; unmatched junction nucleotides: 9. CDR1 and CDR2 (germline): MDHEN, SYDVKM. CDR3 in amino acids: CASSPKGQIQETQYF. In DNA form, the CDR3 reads TGTGCCAGCAGCCCAAAGGGACAGATACAAGAGACCCAGTACTTC.

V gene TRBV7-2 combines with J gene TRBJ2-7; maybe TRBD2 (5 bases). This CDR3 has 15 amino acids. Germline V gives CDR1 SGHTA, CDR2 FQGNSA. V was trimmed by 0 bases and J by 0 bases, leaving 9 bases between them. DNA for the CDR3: TGTGCCAGCAGCTTAGCGGCGGGCATCTCCTACGAGCAGTACTTC. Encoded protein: CASSLAAGISYEQYF.